This paragraph covers one TCR beta chain sequence. Its matching antigen is unknown. Amplification yielded TCR beta CDR3 regions, with RNA transcripts as the source. First-round RT-PCR targeting the TCR CDR3 was performed with the HTBI primer set. One entry per CDR3 protein results from TCRdb running MiXCR on the multiplex PCR reads. Among 400,000 to 550,000 distinct CDR3 sequences, roughly a quarter were seen once, and the ten largest hold about 11%. The record originates from a study of T cells in Graves' hyperthyroidism and ophthalmopathy. Study outcomes and limitations: Peripheral blood also featured most of the thyroid clonotypes expanded above 0.001.

Ophthalmopathy cases scored 3 or more on the Clinical Activity Score and 4 or more on NOSPECS grade, with duration below 3 months. Uncontrolled infection, other autoimmune disease, pregnancy or lactation led to exclusion. V lost 2 bases and J 3 bases, leaving 13 bases between the germline ends. The CDR3 contains 15 residues. Germline V CDR1 and CDR2: SNHLY, FYNNEI. V gene TRBV2 combines with J gene TRBJ1-1, with D unresolved. The origin of this receptor is a woman aged 25 to 39 with Graves' ophthalmopathy. The specimen was blood. The CDR3 region has the DNA TGTGCCAGCAGTGAATCACCATACGGGGACACTGAAGCTTTCTTT. Its translation: CASSESPYGDTEAFF. The variable domain in full, with the rest retrieved from reference TRBV2 and TRBJ1-1, is EPEVTQTPSHQVTQMGQEVILRCVPISNHLYFYWYRQILGQKVEFLVSFYNNEISEKSEIFDDQFSVERPDGSNFTLKIRSTKLEDSAMYFCASSESPYGDTEAFFGQGTRLTVV.